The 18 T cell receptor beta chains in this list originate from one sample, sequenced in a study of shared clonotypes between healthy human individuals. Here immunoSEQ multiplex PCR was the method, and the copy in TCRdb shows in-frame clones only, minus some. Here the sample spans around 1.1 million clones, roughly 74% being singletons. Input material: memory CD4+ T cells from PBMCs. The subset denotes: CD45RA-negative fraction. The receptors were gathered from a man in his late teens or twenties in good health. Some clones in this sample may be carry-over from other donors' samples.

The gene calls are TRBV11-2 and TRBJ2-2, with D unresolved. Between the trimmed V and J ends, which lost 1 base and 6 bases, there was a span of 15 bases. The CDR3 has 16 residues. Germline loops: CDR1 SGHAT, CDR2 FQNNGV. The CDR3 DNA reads TGTGCCAGCAGCTTAGTCTCCGGAAAACGAGCCGGGGAGCTGTTTTTT. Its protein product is CASSLVSGKRAGELFF. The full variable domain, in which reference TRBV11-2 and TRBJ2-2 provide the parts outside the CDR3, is EAGVAQSPRYKIIEKRQSVAFWCNPISGHATLYWYQQILGQGPKLLIQFQNNGVVDDSQLPKDRFSAERLKGVDSTLKIQPAKLEDSAVYLCASSLVSGKRAGELFFGEGSRLTVL.

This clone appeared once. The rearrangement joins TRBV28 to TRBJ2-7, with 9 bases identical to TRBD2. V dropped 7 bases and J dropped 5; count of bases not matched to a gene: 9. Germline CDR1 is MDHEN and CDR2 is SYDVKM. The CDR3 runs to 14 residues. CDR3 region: CASTDRGRADEQYF. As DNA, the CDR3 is TGTGCCAGCACCGACCGCGGGAGGGCCGACGAGCAGTACTTC.

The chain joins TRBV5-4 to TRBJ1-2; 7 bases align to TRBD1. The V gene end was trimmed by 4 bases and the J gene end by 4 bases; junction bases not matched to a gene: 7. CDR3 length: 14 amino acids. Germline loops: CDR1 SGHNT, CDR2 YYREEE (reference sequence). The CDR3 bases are TGTGCCAGCAGCCGAGACAGGGTTTTCTATGGCTACACCTTC. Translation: CASSRDRVFYGYTF.

This CDR3 is CASRLDRSEQYF. CDR3 DNA sequence: TGTGCCAGCAGACTCGACAGGTCCGAGCAGTACTTC. This rearrangement joins TRBV28 to TRBJ2-7, with D possibly TRBD1 on 6 matching bases. This CDR3 is 12 amino acids long. V gave up 6 bases and J gave up 6 bases, with 12 bases separating them. Germline V lookup: CDR1 MDHEN, CDR2 SYDVKM.

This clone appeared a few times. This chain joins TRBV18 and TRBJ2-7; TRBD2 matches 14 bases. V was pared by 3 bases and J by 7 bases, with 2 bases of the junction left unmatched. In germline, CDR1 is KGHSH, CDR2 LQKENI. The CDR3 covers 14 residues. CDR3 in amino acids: CASSPGTSGREQYF. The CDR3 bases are TGTGCCAGCTCACCCGGGACTAGCGGGAGAGAGCAGTACTTC.

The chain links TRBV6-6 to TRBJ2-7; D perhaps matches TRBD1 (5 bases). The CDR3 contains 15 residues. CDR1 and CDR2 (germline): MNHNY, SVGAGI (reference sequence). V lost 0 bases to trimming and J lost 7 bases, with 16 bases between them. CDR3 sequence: CASSYSTVSPGEQYF. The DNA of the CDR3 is TGTGCCAGCAGTTACTCGACAGTCTCCCCTGGAGAGCAGTACTTC.

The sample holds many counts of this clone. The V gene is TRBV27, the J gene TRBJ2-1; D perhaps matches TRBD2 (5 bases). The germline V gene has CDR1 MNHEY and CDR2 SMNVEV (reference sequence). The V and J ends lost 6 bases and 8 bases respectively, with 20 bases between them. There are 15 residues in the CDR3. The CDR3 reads CASSPDLRRNDEQFF. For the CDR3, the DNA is TGTGCCAGCAGCCCCGACTTGAGGAGGAACGATGAGCAGTTCTTC.

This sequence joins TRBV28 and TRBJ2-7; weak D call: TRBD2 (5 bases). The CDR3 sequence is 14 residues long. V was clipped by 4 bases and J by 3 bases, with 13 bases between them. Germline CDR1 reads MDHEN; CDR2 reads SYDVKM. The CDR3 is CASSSGGLVYEQYF. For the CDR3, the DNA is TGTGCCAGCAGTTCAGGCGGACTGGTCTACGAGCAGTACTTC.

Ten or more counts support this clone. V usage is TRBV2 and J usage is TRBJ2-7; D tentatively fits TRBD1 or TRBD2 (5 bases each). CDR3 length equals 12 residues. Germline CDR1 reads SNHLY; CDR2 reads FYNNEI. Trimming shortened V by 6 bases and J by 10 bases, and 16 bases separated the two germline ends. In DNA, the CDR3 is TGTGCCAGCAGGGAACTACGGGACGGACAGTACTTC. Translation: CASRELRDGQYF. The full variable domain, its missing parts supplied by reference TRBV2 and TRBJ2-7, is EPEVTQTPSHQVTQMGQEVILRCVPISNHLYFYWYRQILGQKVEFLVSFYNNEISEKSEIFDDQFSVERPDGSNFTLKIRSTKLEDSAMYFCASRELRDGQYFGPGTRLTVT.

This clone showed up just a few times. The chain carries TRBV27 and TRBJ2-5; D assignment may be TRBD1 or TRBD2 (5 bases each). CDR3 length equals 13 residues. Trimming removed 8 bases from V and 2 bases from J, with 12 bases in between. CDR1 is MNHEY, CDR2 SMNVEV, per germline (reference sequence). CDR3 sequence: CASQGWGQETQYF. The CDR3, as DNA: TGTGCCAGCCAGGGTTGGGGGCAAGAGACCCAGTACTTC.

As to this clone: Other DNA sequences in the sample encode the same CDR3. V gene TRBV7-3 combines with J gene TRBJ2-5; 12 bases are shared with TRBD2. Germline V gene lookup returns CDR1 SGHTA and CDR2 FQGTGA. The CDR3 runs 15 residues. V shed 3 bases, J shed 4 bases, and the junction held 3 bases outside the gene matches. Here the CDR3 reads CASSLTSGRRETQYF. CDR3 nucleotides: TGTGCCAGCAGCTTGACTAGCGGGAGAAGAGAGACCCAGTACTTC.

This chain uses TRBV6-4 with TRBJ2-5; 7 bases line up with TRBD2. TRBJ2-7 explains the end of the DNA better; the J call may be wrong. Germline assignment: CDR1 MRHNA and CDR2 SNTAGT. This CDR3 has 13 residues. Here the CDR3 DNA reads TGTGCCAGCAGTGAAAGCGGGATTGGCGAGCAGTACTTC. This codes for CASSESGIGEQYF.

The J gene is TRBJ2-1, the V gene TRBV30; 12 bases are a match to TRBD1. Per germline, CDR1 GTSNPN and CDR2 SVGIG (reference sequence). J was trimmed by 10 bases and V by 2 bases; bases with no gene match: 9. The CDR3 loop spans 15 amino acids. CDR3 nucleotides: TGTGCCTGGAGTCATGCGGGACAGGGGGCGAGGGAGCAGTTCTTC. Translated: CAWSHAGQGAREQFF.

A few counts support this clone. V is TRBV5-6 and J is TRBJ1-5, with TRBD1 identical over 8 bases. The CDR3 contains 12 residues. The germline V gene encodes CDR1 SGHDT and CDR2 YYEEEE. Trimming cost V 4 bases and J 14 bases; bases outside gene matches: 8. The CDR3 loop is CASSLGTGIKHF. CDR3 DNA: TGTGCCAGCAGCCTAGGGACAGGTATCAAGCATTTT.

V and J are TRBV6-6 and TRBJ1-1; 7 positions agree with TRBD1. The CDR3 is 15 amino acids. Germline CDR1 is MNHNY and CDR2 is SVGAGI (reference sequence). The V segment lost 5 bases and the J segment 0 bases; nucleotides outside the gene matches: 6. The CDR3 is CASSKTGSLNTEAFF. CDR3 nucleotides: TGTGCCAGCAGTAAGACAGGGTCATTGAACACTGAAGCTTTCTTT.

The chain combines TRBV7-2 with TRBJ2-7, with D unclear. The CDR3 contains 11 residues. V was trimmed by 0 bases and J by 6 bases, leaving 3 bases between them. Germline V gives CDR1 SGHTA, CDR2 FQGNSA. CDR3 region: CASSLAFEQYF. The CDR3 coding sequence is TGTGCCAGCAGCTTAGCGTTCGAGCAGTACTTC.

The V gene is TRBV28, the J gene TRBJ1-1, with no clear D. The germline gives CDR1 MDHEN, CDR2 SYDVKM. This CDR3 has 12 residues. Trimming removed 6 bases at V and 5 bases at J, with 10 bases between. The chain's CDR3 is CASRRWETEAFF. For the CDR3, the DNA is TGTGCCAGCAGGCGTTGGGAGACTGAAGCTTTCTTT. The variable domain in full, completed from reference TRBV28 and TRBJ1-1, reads DVKVTQSSRYLVKRTGEKVFLECVQDMDHENMFWYRQDPGLGLRLIYFSYDVKMKEKGDIPEGYSVSREKKERFSLILESASTNQTSMYLCASRRWETEAFFGQGTRLTVV.

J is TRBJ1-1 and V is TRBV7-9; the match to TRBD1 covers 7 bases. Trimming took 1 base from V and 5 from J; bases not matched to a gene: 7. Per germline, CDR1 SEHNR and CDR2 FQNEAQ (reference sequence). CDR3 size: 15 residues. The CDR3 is CASSLDGQVRTEAFF. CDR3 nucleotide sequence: TGTGCCAGCAGCTTAGACGGACAGGTTAGAACTGAAGCTTTCTTT.